Sequencing of this TCR beta chain was carried out in a study of T-cell memory formation after mild COVID-19. The study's findings and limits: Clones that contracted from day 15 to 85 were balanced CD4/CD8, while later expanders leaned CD4+.

Each CDR3 protein gets one entry after TCRdb re-called the 5' RACE reads with MiXCR. The repertoire holds roughly 280,000 distinct CDR3 sequences, with approximately 7.6% as singletons. This clonotype was counted ten times or more. The antigen is unknown. The CDR3 length is 12 residues. Trimming cost V 0 bases and J 10 bases, with 7 bases left between them. The germline V gene encodes CDR1 SGHTA and CDR2 FQGTGA. The receptor's source is a young man who had mild COVID-19 (a few samples of this study predate the infection). Cell type and time point are not known. Sequencing used PBMCs or a T cell subset sorted from them (not recorded which). V gene TRBV7-3 combines with J gene TRBJ2-1; D is ambiguous. Written as DNA, the CDR3 is TGTGCCAGCAGCTTAACGGAAGGGGAGCAGTTCTTC. Translating gives CASSLTEGEQFF. Full variable domain (outside the CDR3, taken from reference TRBV7-3 and TRBJ2-1): GAGVSQTPSNKVTEKGKYVELRCDPISGHTALYWYRQSLGQGPEFLIYFQGTGAADDSGLPNDRFFAVRPEGSVSTLKIQRTERGDSAVYLCASSLTEGEQFFGPGTRLTVL.